Given below is one T cell receptor beta chain in context. Its target is not known. This specimen belongs to a study of Ad26.COV2.S vaccination and SARS-CoV-2 variants. The method was immunoSEQ multiplex PCR; TCRdb's version includes in-frame clones alone and lacks a portion of them. The data show 120,000 to 150,000 clones, roughly 89% seen once. Trimming at V came to 4 bases and at J to 1 base, leaving 17 bases not matched to a gene. From germline, CDR1 is SGHRS and CDR2 YFSETQ. This CDR3 contains 20 residues. Whole-study results and caveats: Breadth, reportedly substantial, characterized the spike-specific CD8+ and CD4+ T cell responses after vaccination. Vaccinated individuals (as opposed to placebo recipients) had higher spike-specific TCR breadth. Vaccinated and placebo-treated recipients had similar non-spike TCR breadth.

The chain recombines TRBV5-1 with TRBJ2-5; 12 bases map to TRBD2. The TCR sequence derives from a human donor who had recovered from COVID-19. The sequenced sample was peripheral blood, obtained after recovery from COVID-19. The CDR3 coding sequence is TGCGCCAGCAGCGCCGGGACTAGCGGGCTCTCCACGGTAATCCAAGAGACCCAGTACTTC. Encoded protein: CASSAGTSGLSTVIQETQYF.